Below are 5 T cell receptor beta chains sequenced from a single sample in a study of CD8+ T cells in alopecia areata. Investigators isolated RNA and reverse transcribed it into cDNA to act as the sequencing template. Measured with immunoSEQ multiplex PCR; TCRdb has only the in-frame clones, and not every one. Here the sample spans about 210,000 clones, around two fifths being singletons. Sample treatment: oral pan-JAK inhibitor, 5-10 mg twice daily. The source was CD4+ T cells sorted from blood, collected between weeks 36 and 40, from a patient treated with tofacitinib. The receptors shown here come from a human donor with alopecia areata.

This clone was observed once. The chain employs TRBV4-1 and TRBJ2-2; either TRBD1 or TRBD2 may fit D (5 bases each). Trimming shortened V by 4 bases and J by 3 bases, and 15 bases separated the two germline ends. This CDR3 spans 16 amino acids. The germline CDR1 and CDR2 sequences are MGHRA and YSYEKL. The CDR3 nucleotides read TGCGCCAGCAGCCCGGGACCGATTTTAGACACCGGGGAGCTGTTTTTT. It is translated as CASSPGPILDTGELFF.

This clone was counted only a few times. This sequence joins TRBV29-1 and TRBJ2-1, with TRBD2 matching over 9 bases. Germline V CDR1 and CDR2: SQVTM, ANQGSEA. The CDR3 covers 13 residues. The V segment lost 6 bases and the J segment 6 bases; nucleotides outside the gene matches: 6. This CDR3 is CSVAGLAGNEQFF. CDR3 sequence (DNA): TGCAGCGTCGCGGGACTAGCTGGCAATGAGCAGTTCTTC.

In nucleotides, the CDR3 is TGTGCCAGCAACCTACACACCGGGGAGCTGTTTTTT. This encodes CASNLHTGELFF. The chain carries TRBV25-1 and TRBJ2-2; no reliable D call. Germline values: CDR1 MGHDK, CDR2 SYGVNS. V was clipped by 7 bases and J by 3 bases, with 6 bases between them. The CDR3 covers 12 residues.

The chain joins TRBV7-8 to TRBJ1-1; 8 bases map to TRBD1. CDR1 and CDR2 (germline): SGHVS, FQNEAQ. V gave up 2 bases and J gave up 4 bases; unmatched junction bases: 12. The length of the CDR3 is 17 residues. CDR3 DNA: TGTGCCAGCAGCTTATCCGGGACAGGCCGCACGGCCACTGAAGCTTTCTTT. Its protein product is CASSLSGTGRTATEAFF.

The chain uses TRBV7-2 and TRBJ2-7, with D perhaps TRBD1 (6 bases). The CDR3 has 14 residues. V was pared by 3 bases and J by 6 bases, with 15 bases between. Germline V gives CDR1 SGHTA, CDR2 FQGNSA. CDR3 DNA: TGTGCCAGCAGCTTCCTTGGGGGCAGGGTCGAGCAGTACTTC. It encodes CASSFLGGRVEQYF.